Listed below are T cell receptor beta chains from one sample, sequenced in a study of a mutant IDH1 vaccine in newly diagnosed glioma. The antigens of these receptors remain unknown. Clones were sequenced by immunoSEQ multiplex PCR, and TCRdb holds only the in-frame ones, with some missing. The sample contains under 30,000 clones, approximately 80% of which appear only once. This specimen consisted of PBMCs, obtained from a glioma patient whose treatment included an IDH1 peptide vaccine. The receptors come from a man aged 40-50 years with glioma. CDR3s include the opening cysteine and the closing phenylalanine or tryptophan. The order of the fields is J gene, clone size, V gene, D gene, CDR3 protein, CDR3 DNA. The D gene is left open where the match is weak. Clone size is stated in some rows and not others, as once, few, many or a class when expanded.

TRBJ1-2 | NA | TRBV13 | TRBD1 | CASSSISTGLGYTF | TGTGCCAGCAGCTCTATATCGACAGGGCTTGGCTACACCTTC
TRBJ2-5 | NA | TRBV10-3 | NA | CAIGGGQETQYF | TGTGCCATTGGGGGGGGCCAGGAGACCCAGTACTTC
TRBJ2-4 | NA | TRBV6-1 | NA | CASSERQGVAKNIQYF | TGTGCCAGCAGTGAAAGGCAGGGTGTAGCCAAAAACATTCAGTACTTC
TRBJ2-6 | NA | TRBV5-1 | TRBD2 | CASSRTSAFSSGANVLTF | TGCGCCAGCAGCAGGACTAGCGCATTTAGCTCTGGGGCCAACGTCCTGACTTTC
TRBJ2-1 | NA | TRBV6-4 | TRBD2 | CASSVPSGRRNEQFF | TGTGCCAGCAGTGTTCCTAGCGGGAGGCGCAATGAGCAGTTCTTC
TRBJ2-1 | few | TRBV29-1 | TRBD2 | CSVEQLAGDVGEQFF | TGCAGCGTTGAACAGCTAGCGGGAGATGTCGGTGAGCAGTTCTTC
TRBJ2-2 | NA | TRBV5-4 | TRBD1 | CASSLTGQGNTGELFF | TGTGCCAGCAGCCTCACCGGACAGGGGAACACCGGGGAGCTGTTTTTT
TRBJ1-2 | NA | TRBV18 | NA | CASSPYRQGYYGYTF | TGTGCCAGCTCACCCTACAGGCAGGGTTACTATGGCTACACCTTC
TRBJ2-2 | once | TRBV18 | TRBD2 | CASSPGLAGDTGELFF | TGTGCCAGCTCACCAGGACTAGCGGGAGACACCGGGGAGCTGTTTTTT
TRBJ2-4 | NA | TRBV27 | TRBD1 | CASRPPGQGNIQYF | TGTGCCAGCAGACCTCCGGGACAGGGGAACATTCAGTACTTC
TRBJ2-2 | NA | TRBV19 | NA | CASSTGGGSGELFF | TGTGCCAGTAGTACAGGAGGGGGAAGCGGGGAGCTGTTTTTT
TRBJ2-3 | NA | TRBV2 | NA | CASSGTGVGDTQYF | TGTGCCAGCAGTGGTACGGGAGTGGGAGATACGCAGTATTTT
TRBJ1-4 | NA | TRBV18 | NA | CASSQGQSATNEKLFF | TGTGCCAGCTCACAGGGACAATCCGCGACTAATGAAAAACTGTTTTTT
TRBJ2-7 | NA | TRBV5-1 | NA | CASSSGPGRSVSYEQYF | TGCGCCAGCAGCTCCGGCCCGGGGCGGTCGGTATCCTACGAGCAGTACTTC
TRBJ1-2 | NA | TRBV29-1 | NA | CSVVRGNGYGYTF | TGCAGCGTTGTTAGGGGAAATGGATATGGCTACACCTTC
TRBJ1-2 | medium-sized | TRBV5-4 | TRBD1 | CASSPYLGQGATF | TGTGCCAGCAGCCCCTACCTCGGACAGGGGGCCACCTTC
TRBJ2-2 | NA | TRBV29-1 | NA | CSVVLMPWELFF | TGCAGCGTTGTACTAATGCCTTGGGAGCTGTTTTTT
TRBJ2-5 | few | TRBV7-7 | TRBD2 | CASSLESLAGGPRTQYF | TGTGCCAGCAGCTTAGAGAGTCTAGCGGGAGGGCCGAGGACCCAGTACTTC
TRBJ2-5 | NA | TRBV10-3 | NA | CAISAIGEETQYF | TGTGCCATCAGTGCCATAGGTGAAGAGACCCAGTACTTC
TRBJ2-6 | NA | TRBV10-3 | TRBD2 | CAISLGGVGANVLTF | TGTGCCATCAGTCTGGGGGGGGTTGGGGCCAACGTCCTGACTTTC
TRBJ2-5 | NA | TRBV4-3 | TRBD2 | CASSQERTSETQYF | TGCGCCAGCAGCCAAGAGCGGACTAGTGAGACCCAGTACTTC
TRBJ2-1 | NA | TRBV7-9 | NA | CASSLGFISLDEQFF | TGTGCCAGCAGCTTGGGGTTTATAAGTTTGGATGAGCAGTTCTTC
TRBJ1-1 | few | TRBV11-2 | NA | CASSLAGEVDEAFF | TGTGCCAGCAGCTTAGCAGGGGAGGTAGATGAAGCTTTCTTT
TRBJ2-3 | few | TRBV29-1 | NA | CSVGGQGTDTQYF | TGCAGCGTTGGCGGGCAGGGGACAGATACGCAGTATTTT
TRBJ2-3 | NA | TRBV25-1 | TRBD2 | CASSDTSGRARSTDTQYF | TGTGCCAGCAGTGATACTAGCGGGAGGGCCCGGAGCACAGATACGCAGTATTTT
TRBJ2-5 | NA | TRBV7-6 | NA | CASSDRETQYF | TGTGCCAGCAGTGACAGGGAGACCCAGTACTTC
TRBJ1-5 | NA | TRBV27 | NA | CASRTGDGRQPQHF | TGTGCCAGCAGAACCGGGGACGGTCGGCAGCCCCAGCATTTT
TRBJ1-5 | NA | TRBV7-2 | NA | CASSLGGQHNQPQHF | TGTGCCAGCAGCCTTGGTGGGCAGCACAATCAGCCCCAGCATTTT
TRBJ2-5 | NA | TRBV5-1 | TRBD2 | CASLQGSGRVQETQYF | TGCGCCAGCCTCCAGGGTAGCGGGAGGGTACAAGAGACCCAGTACTTC
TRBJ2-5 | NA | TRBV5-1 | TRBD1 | CASSLAQGAWETQYF | TGCGCCAGCAGCTTGGCCCAGGGGGCGTGGGAGACCCAGTACTTC
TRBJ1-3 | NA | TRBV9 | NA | CASSVELAGNTIYF | TGTGCCAGCAGCGTAGAGTTAGCTGGAAACACCATATATTTT
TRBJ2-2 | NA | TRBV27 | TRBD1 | CASRYRGLNTGELFF | TGTGCCAGCAGATACAGGGGGCTGAACACCGGGGAGCTGTTTTTT
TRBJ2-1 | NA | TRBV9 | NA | CASSLAPTAGDEQFF | TGTGCCAGCAGCCTCGCCCCGACAGCGGGTGATGAGCAGTTCTTC
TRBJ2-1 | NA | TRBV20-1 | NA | CSARVGPEQFF | TGCAGTGCCCGGGTGGGGCCCGAGCAGTTCTTC
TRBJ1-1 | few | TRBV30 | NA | CAWSEHLQAFF | TGTGCCTGGAGTGAGCACTTACAAGCTTTCTTT
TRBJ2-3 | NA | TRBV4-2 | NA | CASSQDPGLNTDTQYF | TGTGCCAGCAGCCAAGATCCAGGGTTAAACACAGATACGCAGTATTTT
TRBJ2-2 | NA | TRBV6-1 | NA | CASSDGRAHGELFF | TGTGCCAGCAGTGATGGCCGGGCGCACGGGGAGCTGTTTTTT
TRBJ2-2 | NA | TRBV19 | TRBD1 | CASSIDPTTGTYTGELFF | TGTGCCAGTAGTATAGACCCCACGACAGGGACGTACACCGGGGAGCTGTTTTTT
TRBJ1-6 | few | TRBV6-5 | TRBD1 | CASSKGQKDSPLHF | TGTGCCAGCAGTAAGGGACAGAAAGATTCACCCCTCCACTTT
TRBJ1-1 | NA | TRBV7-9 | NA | CASSRQVNTEAFF | TGTGCCAGCAGCCGACAGGTAAACACTGAAGCTTTCTTT
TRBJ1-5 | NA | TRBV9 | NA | CASSVGAVNQPQHF | TGTGCCAGCAGCGTAGGGGCAGTCAATCAGCCCCAGCATTTT
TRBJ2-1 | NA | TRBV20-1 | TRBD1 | CSAGDRGEQFF | TGCAGTGCTGGTGACAGGGGTGAGCAGTTCTTC
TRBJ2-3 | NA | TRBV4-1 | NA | CASSQDKVRDTQYF | TGCGCCAGCAGCCAAGATAAAGTGAGGGATACGCAGTATTTT
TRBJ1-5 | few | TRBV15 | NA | CATSRDLSSYSNQPQHF | TGTGCCACCAGCAGAGATTTGAGTTCCTATAGCAATCAGCCCCAGCATTTT
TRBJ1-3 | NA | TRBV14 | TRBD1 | CASSQVAGGSGNTIYF | TGTGCCAGCAGCCAAGTCGCAGGGGGCTCCGGAAACACCATATATTTT